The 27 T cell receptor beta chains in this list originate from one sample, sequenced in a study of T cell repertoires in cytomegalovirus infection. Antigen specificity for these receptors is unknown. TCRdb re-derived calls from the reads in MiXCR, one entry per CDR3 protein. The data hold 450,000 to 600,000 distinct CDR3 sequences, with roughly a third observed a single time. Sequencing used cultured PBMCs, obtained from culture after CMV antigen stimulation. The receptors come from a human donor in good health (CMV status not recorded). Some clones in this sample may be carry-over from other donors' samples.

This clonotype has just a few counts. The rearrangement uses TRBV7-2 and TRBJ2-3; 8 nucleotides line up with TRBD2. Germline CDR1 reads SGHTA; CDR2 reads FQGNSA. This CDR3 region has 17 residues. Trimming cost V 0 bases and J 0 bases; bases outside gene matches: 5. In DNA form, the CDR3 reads TGTGCCAGCAGCTTAGCGCCCAGCGGGAGTAGCACAGATACGCAGTATTTT. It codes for CASSLAPSGSSTDTQYF.

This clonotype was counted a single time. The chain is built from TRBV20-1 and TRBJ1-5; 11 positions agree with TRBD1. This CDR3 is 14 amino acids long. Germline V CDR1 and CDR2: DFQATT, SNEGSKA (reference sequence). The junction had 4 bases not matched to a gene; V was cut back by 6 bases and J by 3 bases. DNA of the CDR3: TGCAGTGCCTGGGACAGGGGGGACAATCAGCCCCAGCATTTT. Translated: CSAWDRGDNQPQHF.

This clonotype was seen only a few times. The CDR3 loop is CASSFQWTSGSNEQFF. In DNA form, the CDR3 reads TGTGCCAGCAGCTTCCAATGGACTAGCGGGAGCAATGAGCAGTTCTTC. The chain employs TRBV5-5 and TRBJ2-1; 13 positions agree with TRBD2. The germline V gene encodes CDR1 SGHKS and CDR2 YYEKEE (reference sequence). J lost 6 bases, V lost 2 bases, and 5 bases had no gene match. The CDR3 is made up of 16 amino acids.

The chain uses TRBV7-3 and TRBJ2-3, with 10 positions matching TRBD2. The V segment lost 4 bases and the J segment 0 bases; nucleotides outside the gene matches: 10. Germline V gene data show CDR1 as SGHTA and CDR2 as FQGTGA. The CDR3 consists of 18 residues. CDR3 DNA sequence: TGTGCCAGCAGCTCAGGACTAGCGGAAGGGCCAAGCACAGATACGCAGTATTTT. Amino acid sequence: CASSSGLAEGPSTDTQYF. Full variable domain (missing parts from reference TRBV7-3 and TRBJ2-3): GAGVSQTPSNKVTEKGKYVELRCDPISGHTALYWYRQSLGQGPEFLIYFQGTGAADDSGLPNDRFFAVRPEGSVSTLKIQRTERGDSAVYLCASSSGLAEGPSTDTQYFGPGTRLTVL.

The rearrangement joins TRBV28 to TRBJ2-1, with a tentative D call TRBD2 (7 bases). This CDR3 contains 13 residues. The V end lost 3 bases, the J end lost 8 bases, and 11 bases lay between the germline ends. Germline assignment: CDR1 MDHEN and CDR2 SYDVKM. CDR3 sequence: CASSFRGAHEQFF. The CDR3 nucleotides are TGTGCCAGCAGTTTTCGGGGGGCGCATGAGCAGTTCTTC.

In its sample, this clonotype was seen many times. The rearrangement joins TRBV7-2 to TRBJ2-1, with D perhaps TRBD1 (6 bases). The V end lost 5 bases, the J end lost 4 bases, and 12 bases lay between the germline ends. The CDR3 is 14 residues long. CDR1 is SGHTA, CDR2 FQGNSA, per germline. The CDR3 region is CASSINRVYNEQFF. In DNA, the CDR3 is TGTGCCAGCAGCATTAACAGGGTGTACAATGAGCAGTTCTTC.

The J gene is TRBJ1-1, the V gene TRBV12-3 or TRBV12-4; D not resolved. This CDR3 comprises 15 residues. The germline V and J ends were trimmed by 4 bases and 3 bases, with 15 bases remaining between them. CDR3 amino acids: CASSSTLWVDTEAFF. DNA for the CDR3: TGTGCCAGCAGTTCTACCCTCTGGGTGGACACTGAAGCTTTCTTT.

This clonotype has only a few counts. DNA for the CDR3: TGTGCCAGCAGTCTCTATTCGGGCGGGGAGCAGTACGTC. Protein product: CASSLYSGGEQYV. This chain uses TRBV6-6 with TRBJ2-7; the D gene is possibly TRBD2 (5 bases). CDR3 length: 13 amino acids. From germline, CDR1 is MNHNY and CDR2 SVGAGI (reference sequence). V was shortened by 5 bases and J by 7 bases, with 15 bases between the two germline ends.

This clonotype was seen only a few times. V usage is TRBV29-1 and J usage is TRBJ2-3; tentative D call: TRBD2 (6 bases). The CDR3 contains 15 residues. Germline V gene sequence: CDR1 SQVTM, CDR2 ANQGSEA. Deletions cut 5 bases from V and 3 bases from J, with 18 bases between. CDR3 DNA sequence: TGCAGCGTTACAATATGGGGTGCGGGGACAGATACGCAGTATTTT. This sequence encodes CSVTIWGAGTDTQYF.

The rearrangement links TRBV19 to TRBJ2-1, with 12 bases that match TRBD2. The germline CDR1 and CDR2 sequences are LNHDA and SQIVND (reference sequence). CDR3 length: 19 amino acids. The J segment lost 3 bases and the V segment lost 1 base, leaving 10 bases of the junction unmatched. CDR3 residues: CASSIALRLAGASYNEQFF. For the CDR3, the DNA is TGTGCCAGTAGTATAGCTCTCCGACTAGCGGGAGCAAGCTACAATGAGCAGTTCTTC.

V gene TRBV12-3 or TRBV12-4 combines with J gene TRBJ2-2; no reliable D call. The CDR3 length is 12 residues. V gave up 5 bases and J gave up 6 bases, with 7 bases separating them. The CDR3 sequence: CASSRNPGELFF. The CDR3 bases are TGTGCCAGCAGTCGAAATCCCGGGGAGCTGTTTTTT.

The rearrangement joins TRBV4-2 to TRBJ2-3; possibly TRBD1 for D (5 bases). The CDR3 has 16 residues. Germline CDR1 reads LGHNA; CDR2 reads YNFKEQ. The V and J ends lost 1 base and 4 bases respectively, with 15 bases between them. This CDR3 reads CASSQGLDSRADTQYF. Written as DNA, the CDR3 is TGTGCCAGCAGCCAAGGCCTAGACTCCAGGGCAGATACGCAGTATTTT.

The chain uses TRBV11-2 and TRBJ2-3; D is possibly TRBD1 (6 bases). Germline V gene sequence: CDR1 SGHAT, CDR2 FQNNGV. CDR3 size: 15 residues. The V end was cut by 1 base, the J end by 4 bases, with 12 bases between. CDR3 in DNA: TGTGCCAGCAGCTTAGGTGGCAGGGGCGCAGATACGCAGTATTTT. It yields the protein CASSLGGRGADTQYF.

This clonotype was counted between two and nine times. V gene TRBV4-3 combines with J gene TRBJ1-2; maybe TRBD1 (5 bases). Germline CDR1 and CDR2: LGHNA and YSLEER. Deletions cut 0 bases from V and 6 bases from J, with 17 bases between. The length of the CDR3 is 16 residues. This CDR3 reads CASSQDRAGRLNGYTF. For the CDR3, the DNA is TGCGCCAGCAGCCAAGATCGAGCAGGGAGGTTGAATGGCTACACCTTC.

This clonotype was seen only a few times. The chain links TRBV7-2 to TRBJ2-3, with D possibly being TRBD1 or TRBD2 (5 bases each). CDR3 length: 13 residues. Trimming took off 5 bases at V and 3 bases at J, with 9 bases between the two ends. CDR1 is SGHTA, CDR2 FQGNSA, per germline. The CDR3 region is CASSAWGTDTQYF. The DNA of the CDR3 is TGTGCCAGCAGCGCTTGGGGGACAGATACGCAGTATTTT.

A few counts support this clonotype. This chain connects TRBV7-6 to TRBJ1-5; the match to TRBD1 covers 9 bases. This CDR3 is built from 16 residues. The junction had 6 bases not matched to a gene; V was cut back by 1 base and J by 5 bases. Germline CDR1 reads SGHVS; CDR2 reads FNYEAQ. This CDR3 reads CASSLGPNRGHQPQHF. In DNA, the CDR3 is TGTGCCAGCAGCTTAGGACCTAACAGGGGGCATCAGCCCCAGCATTTT.

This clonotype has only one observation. This chain's CDR3 is CASSELGSEQYV. In DNA form, the CDR3 reads TGTGCCAGCAGTGAACTGGGCAGCGAGCAGTACGTC. The gene calls are TRBV6-1 and TRBJ2-7; no clear D gene. The CDR3 sequence is 12 residues long. The germline V and J ends were trimmed by 2 bases and 6 bases, with 8 bases remaining between them. Germline CDR1 and CDR2: MNHNS and SASEGT.

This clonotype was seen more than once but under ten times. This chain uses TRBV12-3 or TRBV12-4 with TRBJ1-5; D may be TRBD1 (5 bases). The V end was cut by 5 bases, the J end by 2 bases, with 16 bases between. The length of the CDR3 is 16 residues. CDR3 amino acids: CASSPDRLGGNQPQHF. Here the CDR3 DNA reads TGTGCCAGCAGTCCTGACCGTCTAGGGGGCAATCAGCCCCAGCATTTT.

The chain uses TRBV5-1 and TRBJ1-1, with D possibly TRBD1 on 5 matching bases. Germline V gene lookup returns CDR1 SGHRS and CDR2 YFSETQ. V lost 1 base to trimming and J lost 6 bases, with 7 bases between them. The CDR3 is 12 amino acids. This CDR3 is CASSLKGSEAFF. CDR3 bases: TGCGCCAGCAGCTTGAAGGGGTCTGAAGCTTTCTTT.

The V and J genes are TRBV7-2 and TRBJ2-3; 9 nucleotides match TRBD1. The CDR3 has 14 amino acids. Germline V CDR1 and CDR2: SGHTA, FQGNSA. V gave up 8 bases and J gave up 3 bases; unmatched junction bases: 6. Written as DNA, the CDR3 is TGTGCCAGCGGACAGGGGCTGGGAACAGATACGCAGTATTTT. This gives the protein CASGQGLGTDTQYF.

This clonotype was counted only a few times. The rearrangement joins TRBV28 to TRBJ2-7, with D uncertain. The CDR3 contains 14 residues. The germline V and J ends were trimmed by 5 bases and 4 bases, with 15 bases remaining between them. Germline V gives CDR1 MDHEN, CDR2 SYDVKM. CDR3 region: CASSVPPPPYEQYF. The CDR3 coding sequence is TGTGCCAGCAGTGTCCCCCCCCCGCCGTACGAGCAGTACTTC.

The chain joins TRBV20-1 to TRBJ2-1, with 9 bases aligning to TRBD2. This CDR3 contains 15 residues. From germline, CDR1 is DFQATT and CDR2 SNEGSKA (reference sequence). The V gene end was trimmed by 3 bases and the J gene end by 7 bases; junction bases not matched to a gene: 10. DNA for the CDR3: TGCAGTGCTAGTTCGGGGTCCAGCGGGAGGAATGAGCAGTTCTTC. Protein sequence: CSASSGSSGRNEQFF.

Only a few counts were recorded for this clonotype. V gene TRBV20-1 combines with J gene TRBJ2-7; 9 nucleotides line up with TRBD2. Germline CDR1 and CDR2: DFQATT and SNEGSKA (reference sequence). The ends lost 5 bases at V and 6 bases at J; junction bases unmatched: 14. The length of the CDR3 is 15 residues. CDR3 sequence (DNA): TGCAGTGCTGGGATAGCGGGAGCAATACCCGGCGAGCAGTACTTC. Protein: CSAGIAGAIPGEQYF.

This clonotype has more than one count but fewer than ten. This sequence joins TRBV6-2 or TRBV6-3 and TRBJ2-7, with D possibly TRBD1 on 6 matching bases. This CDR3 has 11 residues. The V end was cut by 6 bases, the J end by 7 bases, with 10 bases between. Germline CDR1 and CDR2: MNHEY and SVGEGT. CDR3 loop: CASSPRGEQYF. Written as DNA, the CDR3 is TGTGCCAGCAGCCCCAGGGGTGAGCAGTACTTC.

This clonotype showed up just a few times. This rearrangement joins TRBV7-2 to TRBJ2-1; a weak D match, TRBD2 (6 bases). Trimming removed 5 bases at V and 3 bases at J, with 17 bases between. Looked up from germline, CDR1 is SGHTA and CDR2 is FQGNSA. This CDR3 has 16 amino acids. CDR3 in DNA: TGTGCCAGCAGCCCGGGGCGGGGCGGAATCTACAATGAGCAGTTCTTC. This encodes CASSPGRGGIYNEQFF.

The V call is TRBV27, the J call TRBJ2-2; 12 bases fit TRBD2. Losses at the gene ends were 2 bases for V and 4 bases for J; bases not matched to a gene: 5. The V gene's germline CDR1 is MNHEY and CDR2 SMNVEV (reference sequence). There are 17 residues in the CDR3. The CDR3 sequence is CASSLRLAGVITGELFF. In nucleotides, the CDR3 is TGTGCCAGCAGTTTAAGACTAGCGGGAGTTATCACCGGGGAGCTGTTTTTT.

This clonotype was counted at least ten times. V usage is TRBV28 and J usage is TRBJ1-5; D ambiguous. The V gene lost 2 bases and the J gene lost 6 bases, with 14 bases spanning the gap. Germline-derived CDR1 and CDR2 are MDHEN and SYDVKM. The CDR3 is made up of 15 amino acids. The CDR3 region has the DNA TGTGCCAGCAGTTTAGGGTCGGGGTACCGTCAGCCCCAGCATTTT. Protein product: CASSLGSGYRQPQHF. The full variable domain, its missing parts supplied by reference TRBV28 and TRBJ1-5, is DVKVTQSSRYLVKRTGEKVFLECVQDMDHENMFWYRQDPGLGLRLIYFSYDVKMKEKGDIPEGYSVSREKKERFSLILESASTNQTSMYLCASSLGSGYRQPQHFGDGTRLSIL.